The rows below give T cell receptor beta chains drawn from one sample of a study of OX40 agonist ivuxolimab in advanced cancers. The repertoire was sequenced with immunoSEQ multiplex PCR; TCRdb's copy has only in-frame clones and lacks some. The table has approximately 100,000 clones, approximately 90% seen once. The sample here was CD4+ or CD8+ T cells sorted from blood, taken in a trial of the OX40 agonist ivuxolimab. The receptors here all came from an adult with an advanced solid tumor such as melanoma, head and neck, liver or kidney cancer. The CDR3 runs from the conserved cysteine through the conserved F or W. Fields, in order: V gene, clone size, CDR3 protein. The size field is filled for only some rows; it gives once, few, many or a size class.

V gene: TRBV27; clone size: few; CDR3 protein: CASSPRVLGGYEQYF
V gene: TRBV6-1; clone size: -; CDR3 protein: CASSEAGGREQYF
V gene: TRBV5-6; clone size: -; CDR3 protein: CASRPGPAGNSPLHF
V gene: TRBV28; clone size: -; CDR3 protein: CASSYRGTEAFF
V gene: TRBV11-2; clone size: -; CDR3 protein: CASSPQWTSGRETQYF
V gene: TRBV7-2; clone size: -; CDR3 protein: CASSLSGGHTEAFF
V gene: TRBV18; clone size: -; CDR3 protein: CASSPPVVYSGKLFF
V gene: TRBV28; clone size: once; CDR3 protein: CASSGAGGFYEQYF
V gene: TRBV18; clone size: -; CDR3 protein: CASSPRGGEQFF
V gene: TRBV21-1; clone size: -; CDR3 protein: CASSTRGYEQFF
V gene: TRBV18; clone size: -; CDR3 protein: CASSPPAGGAGNEQFF
V gene: TRBV27; clone size: -; CDR3 protein: CASSGTGGGVGTQYF
V gene: TRBV7-6; clone size: -; CDR3 protein: CASSVRPYNEQFF
V gene: TRBV7-8; clone size: -; CDR3 protein: CASSLERATFQETQYF
V gene: TRBV18; clone size: few; CDR3 protein: CASSPPGAGEKLFF
V gene: TRBV2; clone size: -; CDR3 protein: CASSDGTGPAPLHF
V gene: TRBV28; clone size: once; CDR3 protein: CASSLRDRERLFF
V gene: TRBV29-1; clone size: -; CDR3 protein: CSVVAGVTEAFF
V gene: TRBV11-2; clone size: -; CDR3 protein: CASSLSTEETQYF
V gene: TRBV20-1; clone size: -; CDR3 protein: CSAKKKTQYF
V gene: TRBV11-2; clone size: -; CDR3 protein: CASSTRQGTDTQYF
V gene: TRBV14; clone size: -; CDR3 protein: CASSQDLGQVSGYTF
V gene: TRBV10-3; clone size: once; CDR3 protein: CATARADTQYF
V gene: TRBV6-6; clone size: -; CDR3 protein: CASSPGQGAANQPQHF
V gene: TRBV11-2; clone size: -; CDR3 protein: CASSSPGTANTIYF
V gene: TRBV29-1; clone size: -; CDR3 protein: CSALVANQPQHF
V gene: TRBV19; clone size: -; CDR3 protein: CASSRMTGAGTEAFF
V gene: TRBV19; clone size: -; CDR3 protein: CASSKRADAGGPRETQYF
V gene: TRBV7-2; clone size: -; CDR3 protein: CASSRGTGDNLSNQPQHF